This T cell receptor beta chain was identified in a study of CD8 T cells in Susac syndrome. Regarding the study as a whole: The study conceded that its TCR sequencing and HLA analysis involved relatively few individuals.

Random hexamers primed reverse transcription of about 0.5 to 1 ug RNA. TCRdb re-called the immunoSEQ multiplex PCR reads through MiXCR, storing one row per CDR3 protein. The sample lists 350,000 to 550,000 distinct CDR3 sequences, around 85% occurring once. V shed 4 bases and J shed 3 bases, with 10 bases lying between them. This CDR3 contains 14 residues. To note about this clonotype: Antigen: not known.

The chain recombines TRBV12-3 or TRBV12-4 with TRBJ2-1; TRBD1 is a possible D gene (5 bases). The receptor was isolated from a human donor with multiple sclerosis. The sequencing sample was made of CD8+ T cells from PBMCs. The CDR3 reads CASSSSQGYNEQFF. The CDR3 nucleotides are TGTGCCAGCAGTTCGAGCCAGGGCTACAATGAGCAGTTCTTC.